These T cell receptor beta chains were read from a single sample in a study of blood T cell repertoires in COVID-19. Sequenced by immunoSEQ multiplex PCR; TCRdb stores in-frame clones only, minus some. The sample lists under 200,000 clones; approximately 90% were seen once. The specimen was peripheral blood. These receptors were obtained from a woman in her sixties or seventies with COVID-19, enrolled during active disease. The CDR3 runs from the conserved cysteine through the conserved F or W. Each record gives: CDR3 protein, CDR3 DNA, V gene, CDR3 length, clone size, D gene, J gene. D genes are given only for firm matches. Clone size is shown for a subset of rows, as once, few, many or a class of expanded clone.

CASRRDRGTNEKLFF | TGTGCCAGCAGGCGGGACAGGGGGACTAATGAAAAACTGTTTTTT | TRBV6-5 | 15 | . | TRBD1 | TRBJ1-4
CASTPNRGGTEAFF | TGTGCCAGTACTCCCAATAGGGGGGGCACTGAAGCTTTCTTT | TRBV19 | 14 | . | . | TRBJ1-1
CASSEYARQGSSGANVLTF | TGTGCCAGCAGTGAATACGCCAGACAGGGGAGCTCTGGGGCCAACGTCCTGACTTTC | TRBV6-1 | 19 | . | TRBD1 | TRBJ2-6
CASSILPGLNQPQHF | TGTGCCAGTAGTATCCTTCCAGGGCTCAATCAGCCCCAGCATTTT | TRBV19 | 15 | few | . | TRBJ1-5
CASSYYLTGGHEKLFF | TGTGCCAGCAGCTACTACCTAACAGGGGGCCATGAAAAACTGTTTTTT | TRBV13 | 16 | . | TRBD1 | TRBJ1-4
CASSLEQGGYGYTF | TGCGCCAGCAGCTTGGAACAGGGGGGCTATGGCTACACCTTC | TRBV5-1 | 14 | once | TRBD1 | TRBJ1-2
CASSQGQGNYRSEQFF | TGTGCCAGCAGTCAGGGACAGGGGAACTACCGGAGTGAGCAGTTCTTC | TRBV7-9 | 16 | . | TRBD1 | TRBJ2-1
CASSQGTGFNQPQHF | TGTGCCAGCAGCCAAGGGACAGGGTTTAATCAGCCCCAGCATTTT | TRBV3-1/TRBV3-2 | 15 | . | TRBD1 | TRBJ1-5
CAIRWDRGSYEQYF | TGTGCCATCAGATGGGACAGGGGTTCCTACGAGCAGTACTTC | TRBV10-3 | 14 | . | TRBD1 | TRBJ2-7
CASGTSGAQETQYF | TGTGCCAGTGGGACTAGCGGGGCCCAAGAGACCCAGTACTTC | TRBV19 | 14 | once | TRBD2 | TRBJ2-5
CASSRSGGDYEQYF | TGTGCCAGCAGCCGTAGCGGGGGGGACTACGAGCAGTACTTC | TRBV4-2 | 14 | once | TRBD2 | TRBJ2-7
CASSATLAGQETQYF | TGTGCCAGCAGCGCTACCCTAGCGGGGCAAGAGACCCAGTACTTC | TRBV7-2 | 15 | . | TRBD2 | TRBJ2-5
CASSAAGTSNYGYTF | TGTGCCAGCAGTGCCGCCGGGACAAGTAACTATGGCTACACCTTC | TRBV28 | 15 | . | . | TRBJ1-2
CASSTSGLAGGQQFF | TGTGCCAGTAGTACCAGCGGACTAGCGGGGGGGCAGCAGTTCTTC | TRBV19 | 15 | once | TRBD2 | TRBJ2-1
CASSQAVRGVGSGNTIYF | TGTGCCAGCAGCCAAGCCGTCCGCGGGGTTGGCTCTGGAAACACCATATATTTT | TRBV3-1/TRBV3-2 | 18 | few | . | TRBJ1-3
CASSLDPGLENTGELFF | TGTGCCAGCAGCTTAGATCCGGGACTAGAGAACACCGGGGAGCTGTTTTTT | TRBV11-2 | 17 | . | TRBD2 | TRBJ2-2
CSAVTIRSNQPQHF | TGCAGCGCCGTGACAATTCGGAGCAATCAGCCCCAGCATTTT | TRBV29-1 | 14 | . | . | TRBJ1-5
CASSGAGGRKLRELFF | TGTGCCAGCAGTGGAGCGGGGGGACGAAAGCTACGGGAGCTGTTTTTT | TRBV2 | 16 | . | TRBD2 | TRBJ2-2
CASSLFTGGTYEQYF | TGTGCCAGCAGCTTATTCACGGGGGGAACCTACGAGCAGTACTTC | TRBV7-2 | 15 | . | TRBD2 | TRBJ2-7
CASSLVVGGPGNTIYF | TGTGCCAGCAGCTTAGTGGTTGGGGGCCCTGGAAACACCATATATTTT | TRBV7-2 | 16 | . | . | TRBJ1-3
CASSLETRRDTGELFF | TGCGCCAGCAGCCTAGAAACCAGGAGGGACACCGGGGAGCTGTTTTTT | TRBV4-1 | 16 | . | . | TRBJ2-2
CAISDAAGFSGNTIYF | TGTGCCATCAGTGATGCGGCGGGCTTCTCTGGAAACACCATATATTTT | TRBV10-3 | 16 | few | . | TRBJ1-3
CASQTGGSTDTQYF | TGTGCCAGTCAGACGGGGGGAAGCACAGATACGCAGTATTTT | TRBV6-5 | 14 | . | TRBD2 | TRBJ2-3
CASSVTGGRSYEQYF | TGCGCCAGCAGTGTGACAGGGGGCCGCTCCTACGAGCAGTACTTC | TRBV5-1 | 15 | . | TRBD1 | TRBJ2-7
CAWGDRSNQPQHF | TGTGCCTGGGGGGACAGGAGCAATCAGCCCCAGCATTTT | TRBV30 | 13 | few | TRBD1 | TRBJ1-5
CASSIDRSGGAPFRSYNEQFF | TGTGCCAGTAGTATAGATCGTAGTGGGGGGGCCCCTTTTCGCTCCTACAATGAGCAGTTCTTC | TRBV19 | 21 | . | . | TRBJ2-1
CASSPGSGGANEQFF | TGTGCCAGCAGCCCAGGGAGCGGGGGGGCGAATGAGCAGTTCTTC | TRBV7-9 | 15 | . | TRBD2 | TRBJ2-1
CASSLALTGYGYTF | TGTGCCAGCAGCCTTGCCCTAACAGGCTATGGCTACACCTTC | TRBV2 | 14 | . | . | TRBJ1-2
CASGSRQETQYF | TGTGCCAGCGGATCGAGGCAAGAGACCCAGTACTTC | TRBV2 | 12 | once | . | TRBJ2-5
CASSWGRTNEKLFF | TGTGCCAGTAGTTGGGGGCGAACTAATGAAAAACTGTTTTTT | TRBV19 | 14 | . | . | TRBJ1-4
CASSPRTGGDQPQHF | TGTGCCAGCTCACCAAGGACAGGGGGGGATCAGCCCCAGCATTTT | TRBV18 | 15 | . | TRBD1 | TRBJ1-5
CASSAGTTNEKLFF | TGTGCCAGTAGTGCGGGGACAACTAATGAAAAACTGTTTTTT | TRBV19 | 14 | . | . | TRBJ1-4
CASIGQGSLQPQHF | TGTGCCAGCATAGGGCAGGGAAGTTTACAGCCCCAGCATTTT | TRBV2 | 14 | . | . | TRBJ1-5
CASSTRQGNEQFF | TGTGCCAGCAGCACCCGACAGGGAAATGAGCAGTTCTTC | TRBV7-3 | 13 | . | TRBD1 | TRBJ2-1
CASRGQGFGANVLTF | TGTGCCAGCAGAGGACAGGGCTTCGGGGCCAACGTCCTGACTTTC | TRBV2 | 15 | . | TRBD1 | TRBJ2-6
CASGLVGRWGSNTEAFF | TGTGCTAGTGGTTTGGTTGGGAGGTGGGGATCGAACACTGAAGCTTTCTTT | TRBV12-5 | 17 | once | . | TRBJ1-1
CASSLDNVGNQPQHF | TGTGCCAGCAGTTTGGACAATGTGGGCAATCAGCCCCAGCATTTT | TRBV28 | 15 | . | . | TRBJ1-5
CASSQGSRGEAFF | TGTGCCAGCAGCCAAGGTTCCAGGGGTGAAGCTTTCTTT | TRBV3-1/TRBV3-2 | 13 | . | . | TRBJ1-1
CASTGRQETQYF | TGTGCCAGCACAGGAAGGCAAGAGACCCAGTACTTC | TRBV6-6 | 12 | . | . | TRBJ2-5
CASSPDDRGTVVAFF | TGTGCCAGCAGCCCAGATGACAGGGGGACCGTGGTAGCTTTCTTT | TRBV7-9 | 15 | once | TRBD1 | TRBJ1-1
CASSFLAATDTQYF | TGTGCCAGCAGTTTTCTAGCCGCCACAGATACGCAGTATTTT | TRBV28 | 14 | . | . | TRBJ2-3
CASSPAGSRGEKLFF | TGCGCCAGCAGCCCCGCCGGCTCGCGGGGGGAAAAACTGTTTTTT | TRBV5-1 | 15 | . | . | TRBJ1-4
CASSPDSYSNQPQHF | TGTGCCAGCAGCCCGGACAGTTATAGCAATCAGCCCCAGCATTTT | TRBV28 | 15 | . | . | TRBJ1-5
CASSLDGTAYNEQFF | TGTGCCAGCAGCTTGGATGGGACAGCCTACAATGAGCAGTTCTTC | TRBV5-4 | 15 | once | TRBD1 | TRBJ2-1
CASSPLTAGGTDTQYF | TGTGCCAGCAGCCCGCTCACAGCGGGGGGCACAGATACGCAGTATTTT | TRBV7-3 | 16 | . | TRBD2 | TRBJ2-3
CASSRRTSGVEGRETQYF | TGTGCCAGCAGTCGCCGGACTAGCGGGGTCGAGGGAAGGGAGACCCAGTACTTC | TRBV25-1 | 18 | . | TRBD2 | TRBJ2-5
CASSLRQGSTNTEAFF | TGTGCCAGCTCACTAAGACAGGGGTCAACGAACACTGAAGCTTTCTTT | TRBV18 | 16 | few | TRBD1 | TRBJ1-1
CAWSVRRTSGIGDTQYF | TGTGCCTGGAGTGTACGTAGAACTAGCGGGATAGGAGATACGCAGTATTTT | TRBV30 | 17 | . | TRBD2 | TRBJ2-3
CASSEDRGEIGELFF | TGCGCCAGCAGCGAGGACAGGGGAGAGATCGGGGAGCTGTTTTTT | TRBV5-1 | 15 | . | TRBD1 | TRBJ2-2
CASSSFTDTQYF | TGTGCCAGCAGCTCCTTTACAGATACGCAGTATTTT | TRBV11-2 | 12 | . | . | TRBJ2-3